This entry is about one TCR beta chain. Germline values: CDR1 SEHNR, CDR2 FQNEAQ (reference sequence). The CDR3 loop spans 16 amino acids. V was shortened by 5 bases and J by 1 base, with 14 bases between the two germline ends. These data are taken from a study of OX40 agonist ivuxolimab in advanced cancers. TCRdb keeps only in-frame clones here, not all; method: immunoSEQ multiplex PCR. The sample consists of fewer than 50,000 clones, 65% to 80% of them appearing once. The sample here was CD4+ or CD8+ T cells sorted from blood, taken in a trial of the OX40 agonist ivuxolimab. The J gene is TRBJ2-2, the V gene TRBV7-9; the D gene is possibly TRBD2 (5 bases). This TCR was sampled from an adult with an advanced solid tumor such as melanoma, head and neck, liver or kidney cancer. The chain's CDR3 is CASSGIGGGNTGELFF. In DNA form, the CDR3 reads TGTGCCAGCAGCGGGATAGGAGGAGGGAACACCGGGGAGCTGTTTTTT.